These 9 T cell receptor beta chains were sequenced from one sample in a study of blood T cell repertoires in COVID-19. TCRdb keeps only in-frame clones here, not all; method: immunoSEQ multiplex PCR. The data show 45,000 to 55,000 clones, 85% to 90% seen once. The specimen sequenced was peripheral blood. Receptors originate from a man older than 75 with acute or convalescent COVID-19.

The chain's CDR3 is CASSSGQNTGELFF. For the CDR3, the DNA is TGTGCCAGTAGTTCTGGGCAAAACACCGGGGAGCTGTTTTTT. The chain employs TRBV19 and TRBJ2-2; no clear D. The germline gives CDR1 LNHDA, CDR2 SQIVND (reference sequence). Trimming took 5 bases from V and 2 from J, leaving 9 bases between them. There are 14 residues in the CDR3.

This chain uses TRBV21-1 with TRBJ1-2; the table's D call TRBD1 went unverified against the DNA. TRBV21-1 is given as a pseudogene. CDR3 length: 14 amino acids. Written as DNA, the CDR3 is TGTGCCAGCAGCCCGAGGGCAGCAGGGGCTGGCTACACCTTC. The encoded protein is CASSPRAAGAGYTF.

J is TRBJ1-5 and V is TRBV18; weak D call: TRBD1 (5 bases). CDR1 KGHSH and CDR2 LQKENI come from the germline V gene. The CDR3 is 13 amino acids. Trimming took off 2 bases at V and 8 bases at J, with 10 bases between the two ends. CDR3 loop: CASSPAGLKPQHF. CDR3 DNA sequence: TGTGCCAGCTCACCAGCAGGGTTGAAGCCCCAGCATTTT.

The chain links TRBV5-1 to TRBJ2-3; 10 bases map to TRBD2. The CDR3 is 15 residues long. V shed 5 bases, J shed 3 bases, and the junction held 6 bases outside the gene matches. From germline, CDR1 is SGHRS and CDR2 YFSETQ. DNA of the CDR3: TGCGCCAGCAGTAGGACTAGCGGATTGACAGATACGCAGTATTTT. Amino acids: CASSRTSGLTDTQYF.

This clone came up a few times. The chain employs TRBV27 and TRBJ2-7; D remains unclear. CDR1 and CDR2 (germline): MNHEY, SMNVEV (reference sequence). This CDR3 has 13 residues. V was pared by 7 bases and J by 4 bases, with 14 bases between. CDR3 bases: TGTGCCAGCAAGAGTGGAGAATTTTACGAGCAGTACTTC. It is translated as CASKSGEFYEQYF.

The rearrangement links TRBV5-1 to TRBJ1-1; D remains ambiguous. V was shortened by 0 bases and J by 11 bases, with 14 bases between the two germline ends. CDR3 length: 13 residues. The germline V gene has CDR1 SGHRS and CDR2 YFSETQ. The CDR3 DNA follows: TGCGCCAGCAGCTTGGGTTACGAGGGTGGGGCTTTCTTT. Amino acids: CASSLGYEGGAFF.

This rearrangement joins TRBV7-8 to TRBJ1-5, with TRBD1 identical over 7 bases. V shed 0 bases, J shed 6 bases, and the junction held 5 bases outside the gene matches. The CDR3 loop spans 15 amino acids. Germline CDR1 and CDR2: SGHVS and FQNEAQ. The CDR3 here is CASSLAQGKGQPQHF. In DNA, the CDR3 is TGTGCCAGCAGCTTAGCACAGGGGAAAGGTCAGCCCCAGCATTTT. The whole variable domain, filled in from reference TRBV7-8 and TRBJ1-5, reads GAGVSQSPRYKVAKRGQDVALRCDPISGHVSLFWYQQALGQGPEFLTYFQNEAQLDKSGLPSDRFFAERPEGSVSTLKIQRTQQEDSAVYLCASSLAQGKGQPQHFGDGTRLSIL.

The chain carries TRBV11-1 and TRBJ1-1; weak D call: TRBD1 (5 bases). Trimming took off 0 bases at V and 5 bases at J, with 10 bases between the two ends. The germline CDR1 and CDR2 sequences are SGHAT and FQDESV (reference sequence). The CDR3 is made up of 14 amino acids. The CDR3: CASSLAAGRTEAFF. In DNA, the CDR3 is TGTGCCAGCAGCTTAGCGGCAGGGAGGACTGAAGCTTTCTTT.

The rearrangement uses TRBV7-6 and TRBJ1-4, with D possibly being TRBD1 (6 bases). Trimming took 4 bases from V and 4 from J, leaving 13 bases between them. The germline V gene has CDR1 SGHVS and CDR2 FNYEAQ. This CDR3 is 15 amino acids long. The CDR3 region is CASSSVGTRNEKLFF. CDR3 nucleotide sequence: TGTGCCAGCAGCTCAGTCGGGACACGTAATGAAAAACTGTTTTTT.